This T cell receptor beta chain was recorded in a study of blood T cells in healthy people across ages. Overall study: With template switching, about one barcoded beta molecule was captured per two T cells. Study results and limitations: When set beside aged donors, long-lived donors presented more naive CD4+ cells and higher diversity. Percentage of naive T cells showed a strong correlation with TCR beta diversity.

The second PCR ran about 6 to 12 cycles with a sample-barcoded 5' primer and J-beta primers. TCRdb itself ran the 5' RACE reads through MiXCR, one entry per CDR3 protein. The data hold about 800,000 distinct CDR3 sequences, with about 47% observed a single time. In this sample, this clonotype turned up many times. What it recognizes is unknown. The CDR3 spans 14 residues. From germline, CDR1 is SGHTA and CDR2 FQGNSA. Unmatched junction bases numbered 8, after V lost 5 bases and J lost 5 bases. This chain connects TRBV7-2 to TRBJ2-5; 7 bases are shared with TRBD1. The sequence came from a man of 80 years or more in good health. The sequencing input was blood. The CDR3 loop reads CASSPRDRGETQYF. The CDR3 nucleotides are TGTGCCAGCAGCCCTCGGGACAGAGGGGAGACCCAGTACTTC.